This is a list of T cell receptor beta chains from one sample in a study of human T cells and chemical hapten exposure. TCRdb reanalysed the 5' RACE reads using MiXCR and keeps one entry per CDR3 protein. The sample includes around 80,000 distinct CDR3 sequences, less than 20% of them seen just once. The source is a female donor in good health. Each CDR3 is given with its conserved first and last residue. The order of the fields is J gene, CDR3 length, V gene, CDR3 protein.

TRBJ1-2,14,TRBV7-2,CASSLSGSNYGYTF
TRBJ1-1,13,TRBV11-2,CASSLDQIPRTFF
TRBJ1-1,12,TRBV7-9,CASSLPPRAAFF
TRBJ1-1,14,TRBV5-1,CASSYSRGGTEAFF
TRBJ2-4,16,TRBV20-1,CSAILTPGQGYGIQYF
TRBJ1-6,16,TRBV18,CASSPPGRWNNSPLHF
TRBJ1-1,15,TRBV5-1,CASSLSGLGNTEAFF
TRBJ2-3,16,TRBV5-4,CASSSAIAGVRDTQYF
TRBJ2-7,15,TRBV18,CASSPPPSGGPEQYF
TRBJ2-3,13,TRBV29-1,CSADRTSTDTQYF
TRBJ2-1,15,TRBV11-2,CASSPREGHSDEQFF
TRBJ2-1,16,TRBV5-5,CASSWRGLAAINEQFF
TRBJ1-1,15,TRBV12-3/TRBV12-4,CASSEQGAKDTEAFF
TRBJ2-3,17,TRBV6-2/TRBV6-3,CASSYRIGEGSTDTQYF
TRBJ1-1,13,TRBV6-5,CASRINSNTEAFF
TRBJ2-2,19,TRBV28,CASSFVPQSGGANTGELFF
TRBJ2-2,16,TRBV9,CASSESGRPGPGELFF
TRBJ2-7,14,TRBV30,CAWSLAGGPYEQYF
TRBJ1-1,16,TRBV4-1,CASSQIPPTDAAEAFF
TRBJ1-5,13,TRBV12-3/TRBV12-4,CASTAGSNQPQHF
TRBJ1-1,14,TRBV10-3,CAITPDRGNTEAFF
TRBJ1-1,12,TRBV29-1,CSVHTWDTEAFF
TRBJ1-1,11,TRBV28,CASKIGTEAFF
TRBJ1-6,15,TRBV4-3,CASSQEGGMSSPLHF
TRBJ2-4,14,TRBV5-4,CASSPWDRQNIQYF
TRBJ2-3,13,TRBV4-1,CASGKQGTDTQYF
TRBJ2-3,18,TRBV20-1,CSASPPSGLAGHTDTQYF
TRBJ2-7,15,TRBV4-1,CASSQGPGQSYEQYF
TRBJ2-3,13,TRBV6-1,CASKPGSTDTQYF
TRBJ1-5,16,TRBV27,CASSLQGKGSNQPQHF
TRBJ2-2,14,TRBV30,CAWSVKGNTGELFF
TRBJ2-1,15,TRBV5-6,CASSLGQVIYNEQFF
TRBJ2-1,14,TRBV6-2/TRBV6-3,CASSGGLKTREQFF
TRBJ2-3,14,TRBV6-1,CASSETQASLTQYF
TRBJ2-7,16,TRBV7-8,CASSLKSTGPYYEQYF
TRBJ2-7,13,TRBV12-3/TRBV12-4,CASSLGRVYEQYF
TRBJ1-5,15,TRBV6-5,CASSPGTGSNQPQHF
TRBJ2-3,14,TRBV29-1,CSVRILARRDTQYF
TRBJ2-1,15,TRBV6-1,CASNNGAEFYNEQFF
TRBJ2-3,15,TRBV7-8,CASSPPTVSTDTQYF
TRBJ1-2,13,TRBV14,CASSQGAGYGYTF
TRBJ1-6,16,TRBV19,CASSIGQTGMVSPLHF
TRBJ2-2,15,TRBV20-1,CSAAGATGDSGELFF
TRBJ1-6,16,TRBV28,CASSLPGITSNSPLHF
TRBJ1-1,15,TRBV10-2,CASSDSGQGITEAFF
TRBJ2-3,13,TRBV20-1,CSAKAASTDTQYF
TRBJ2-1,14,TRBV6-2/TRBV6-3,CASSRLAGGDEQFF
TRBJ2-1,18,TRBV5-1,CASSLTAVAGSSYNEQFF
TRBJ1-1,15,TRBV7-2,CASSLDYGALTEAFF
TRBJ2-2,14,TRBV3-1,CASTLQGNTGELFF
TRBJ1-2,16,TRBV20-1,CSARAGAGIANYGYTF
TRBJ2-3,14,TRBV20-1,CSASSAFYTDTQYF